Listed here are 25 T cell receptor beta chains from one sample, sequenced in a study of cytomegalovirus exposure and HLA in healthy donors. The PCR employed 60 Vbeta primers together with 13 Jbeta primers. Repertoires were generated with immunoSEQ multiplex PCR, while TCRdb's copy carries only in-frame clones and drops some. The sample carries under 200,000 clones, 75% to 90% recorded once. Source material: PBMCs. Every receptor here comes from a man in his forties in good health and CMV-seropositive.

In this sample, this clone turned up a few times. The chain uses TRBV28 and TRBJ2-1; 8 bases align to TRBD2. From germline, CDR1 is MDHEN and CDR2 SYDVKM. V lost 10 bases, J lost 15 bases, and 11 bases stayed unmatched. The CDR3 totals 11 residues. DNA for the CDR3: TGTGCCACGGCGGGGGGCCAAATTTGGTTCTTC. Its translation: CATAGGQIWFF.

CDR3 in DNA: TGTGCCAGCAGCGACCCTAGCGGGGGGTTTGGTGAGCAGTTCTTC. Protein product: CASSDPSGGFGEQFF. The chain couples TRBV7-6 to TRBJ2-1, with 11 bases matching TRBD2. Germline V lookup: CDR1 SGHVS, CDR2 FNYEAQ. There are 15 residues in the CDR3. V was pared by 5 bases and J by 9 bases, with 9 bases of the junction left unmatched.

The chain couples TRBV7-3 to TRBJ1-1; D gene uncertain. V lost 2 bases and J 0 bases, leaving 4 bases between the germline ends. The CDR3 has 13 amino acids. The germline gives CDR1 SGHTA, CDR2 FQGTGA. Here the CDR3 reads CASSLSVNTEAFF. The CDR3 DNA reads TGTGCCAGCAGCTTATCGGTGAACACTGAAGCTTTCTTT. Full variable domain (outside the CDR3, taken from reference TRBV7-3 and TRBJ1-1): GAGVSQTPSNKVTEKGKYVELRCDPISGHTALYWYRQSLGQGPEFLIYFQGTGAADDSGLPNDRFFAVRPEGSVSTLKIQRTERGDSAVYLCASSLSVNTEAFFGQGTRLTVV.

The rearrangement uses TRBV28 and TRBJ2-2; 9 bases fit TRBD1. CDR3 length equals 15 residues. CDR1 is MDHEN and CDR2 is SYDVKM in the germline V gene. V lost 1 base, J lost 6 bases, and 3 bases stayed unmatched. The CDR3 region has the DNA TGTGCCAGCAGTTTATTTGGGACAGGGCCCGGGGAGCTGTTTTTT. It is translated as CASSLFGTGPGELFF.

There are a few counts of this clone. The CDR3 reads CASSPGTSSTDTQYF. The CDR3 region has the DNA TGTGCCAGCAGCCCAGGGACTTCTAGCACAGATACGCAGTATTTT. The chain recombines TRBV11-3 with TRBJ2-3; possible D gene TRBD2, 6 bases. The CDR3 extends over 15 amino acids. Germline CDR1 is SGHNT and CDR2 is YENEEA. With 5 bases removed from V and 0 bases from J, the gap between germline ends came to 12 bases.

This sequence joins TRBV4-1 and TRBJ2-7, with 8 bases lining up with TRBD1. Losses at the gene ends were 1 base for V and 3 bases for J; bases not matched to a gene: 8. Germline V CDR1 and CDR2: MGHRA, YSYEKL. The CDR3 length is 16 residues. Here the CDR3 reads CASSQGQGISLYEQYF. The CDR3 coding sequence is TGCGCCAGCAGCCAAGGACAGGGGATCTCCCTCTACGAGCAGTACTTC.

This clone was found a few times. The chain employs TRBV19 and TRBJ2-7; 7 bases line up with TRBD1. Trimming took 7 bases from V and 0 from J; bases not matched to a gene: 9. The CDR3 has 15 amino acids. Germline CDR1 and CDR2: LNHDA and SQIVND (reference sequence). CDR3 region: CASNTKDRASYEQYF. In DNA form, the CDR3 reads TGTGCCAGTAACACCAAAGACAGGGCCTCCTACGAGCAGTACTTC.

This chain connects TRBV19 to TRBJ2-7; D perhaps matches TRBD2 (5 bases). This CDR3 has 15 residues. Trimming took off 3 bases at V and 4 bases at J, with 16 bases between the two ends. Germline loops: CDR1 LNHDA, CDR2 SQIVND (reference sequence). This chain's CDR3 is CASSIIAGENYEQYF. CDR3 in DNA: TGTGCCAGTAGTATCATCGCCGGGGAAAATTACGAGCAGTACTTC.

This chain joins TRBV19 and TRBJ1-2; D is ambiguous. V was trimmed by 5 bases and J by 8 bases, leaving 6 bases between them. In germline, CDR1 is LNHDA, CDR2 SQIVND (reference sequence). CDR3 length: 10 residues. The CDR3 loop is CASSDRGYTF. CDR3 sequence (DNA): TGTGCCAGTAGTGATAGAGGCTACACCTTC.

V usage is TRBV6-5 and J usage is TRBJ1-1; 11 bases line up with TRBD1. Per germline, CDR1 MNHEY and CDR2 SVGAGI. V shed 10 bases and J 9 bases; nucleotides not matched to a gene: 10. CDR3 length equals 13 residues. CDR3 sequence: CATGQGAVTKAFF. CDR3 nucleotides: TGTGCCACCGGACAGGGGGCAGTAACTAAAGCTTTCTTT.

The V and J genes are TRBV21-1 and TRBJ2-7; the table's D call, TRBD2, has no DNA check behind it. TRBV21-1 is deemed a pseudogene. The length of the CDR3 is 15 residues. CDR3 in DNA: TGTGCCAGCAGCAAAGCGGGGGGAACTACCTACGAGCAGTACTTC. Translated: CASSKAGGTTYEQYF.

The V and J genes are TRBV10-2 and TRBJ1-2; unclear D gene. The CDR3 totals 14 residues. V gave up 1 base and J gave up 4 bases, with 10 bases separating them. Per the germline V gene, CDR1 is WSHSY and CDR2 is SAAADI. For the CDR3, the DNA is TGCGCCAGCAGTGAGTGGGAGGCGGGCTATGGCTACACCTTC. It encodes CASSEWEAGYGYTF.

The chain employs TRBV6-1 and TRBJ1-1; weak D call: TRBD1 (5 bases). The CDR3 consists of 18 residues. Germline V gene lookup returns CDR1 MNHNS and CDR2 SASEGT. V lost 1 base and J lost 0, with 18 bases in between. The CDR3 DNA follows: TGTGCCAGCAGTGAAGGGGTGGGGCCCCGGAGAATGAACACTGAAGCTTTCTTT. Translated, it gives CASSEGVGPRRMNTEAFF.

This clone was found a few times. V gene TRBV11-2 combines with J gene TRBJ2-7; TRBD1 matches at 9 bases. V dropped 6 bases and J dropped 5; count of bases not matched to a gene: 5. This CDR3 comprises 13 residues. CDR1 and CDR2 from the germline V gene are SGHAT and FQNNGV. CDR3 sequence (DNA): TGTGCCAGCAGATCAGGGACAGGGAACGAGCAGTACTTC. It encodes CASRSGTGNEQYF.

The gene calls are TRBV15 and TRBJ2-7; 13 positions match TRBD2. J lost 4 bases, V lost 0 bases, and 3 bases had no gene match. Germline CDR1 is LNHNV and CDR2 is YYDKDF (reference sequence). The CDR3 has 16 residues. The CDR3 reads CATSRDGTSGKYEQYF. The DNA of the CDR3 is TGTGCCACCAGCAGAGATGGGACTAGCGGGAAGTACGAGCAGTACTTC.

In nucleotides, the CDR3 is TGTGCCAGCAGCTTAGGCGCGGGTTCAACCTACGAGCAGTACTTC. It codes for CASSLGAGSTYEQYF. The V call is TRBV13, the J call TRBJ2-7, with D tentatively TRBD2 (5 bases). The CDR3 spans 15 residues. The V gene lost 0 bases and the J gene lost 2 bases, with 11 bases spanning the gap. Germline CDR1 is PRHDT and CDR2 is FYEKMQ (reference sequence).

This chain connects TRBV30 to TRBJ2-1; tentatively, D is TRBD2 (6 bases). The CDR3 is 15 amino acids. Deletions cut 4 bases from V and 2 bases from J, with 15 bases between. Germline V lookup: CDR1 GTSNPN, CDR2 SVGIG (reference sequence). The CDR3 DNA is TGTGCCTGGACTGGCGGAGGGGCCACCTACAATGAGCAGTTCTTC. This encodes CAWTGGGATYNEQFF.

The chain carries TRBV30 and TRBJ1-1, with TRBD1 matching over 9 bases. CDR1 is GTSNPN and CDR2 is SVGIG in the germline V gene (reference sequence). CDR3 length: 13 residues. V gave up 1 base and J gave up 3 bases; unmatched junction bases: 0. CDR3 loop: CAWSDRGHTEAFF. CDR3 in DNA: TGTGCCTGGAGTGACAGGGGGCACACTGAAGCTTTCTTT.

In this sample, this clone turned up once. Here the CDR3 DNA reads TGTGCCAGTAGTCTAAAGACTAGCGGGGGGCTCTACGAGCAGTACTTC. This sequence encodes CASSLKTSGGLYEQYF. The chain couples TRBV19 to TRBJ2-7; 13 nucleotides match TRBD2. Trimming cost V 5 bases and J 3 bases; bases outside gene matches: 7. Germline V gene lookup returns CDR1 LNHDA and CDR2 SQIVND (reference sequence). The CDR3 sequence is 16 residues long. Filled out from reference TRBV19 and TRBJ2-7, the complete variable domain reads DGGITQSPKYLFRKEGQNVTLSCEQNLNHDAMYWYRQDPGQGLRLIYYSQIVNDFQKGDIAEGYSVSREKKESFPLTVTSAQKNPTAFYLCASSLKTSGGLYEQYFGPGTRLTVT.

This clone was picked up a small number of times. V usage is TRBV2 and J usage is TRBJ1-4; the match to TRBD1 covers 10 bases. V lost 4 bases to trimming and J lost 6 bases; unmatched junction nucleotides: 5. The V gene's germline CDR1 is SNHLY and CDR2 FYNNEI. The CDR3 runs 15 residues. In DNA, the CDR3 is TGTGCCAGCAGTGGTCTCGGGACAGGGGATGAAAAACTGTTTTTT. This translates into CASSGLGTGDEKLFF.

On this clone: The same CDR3 also results from other DNA sequences found in this sample. J is TRBJ2-2 and V is TRBV9; 8 nucleotides line up with TRBD1. V shed 3 bases and J 2 bases; nucleotides not matched to a gene: 3. The CDR3 contains 15 residues. Germline V gene data show CDR1 as SGDLS and CDR2 as YYNGEE. The chain's CDR3 is CASSAGTGNTGELFF. The CDR3 coding sequence is TGTGCCAGCAGCGCCGGGACAGGCAACACCGGGGAGCTGTTTTTT.

This clone showed up just once. This sequence joins TRBV11-2 and TRBJ1-2; TRBD1 is a possible D gene (5 bases). The germline CDR1 and CDR2 sequences are SGHAT and FQNNGV. V was shortened by 4 bases and J by 8 bases, with 17 bases between the two germline ends. This CDR3 is 14 amino acids long. Here the CDR3 DNA reads TGTGCCAGCAGCTCAGTGGGGGGGGTGTGGGGCTACACCTTC. Protein sequence: CASSSVGGVWGYTF.

Comment on this clone: This same CDR3 is encoded by further DNA sequences in the sample. DNA of the CDR3: TGTGCCAGTAGTATAGTCCAGGGGGCCTACGAGCAGTACTTC. Translated: CASSIVQGAYEQYF. This chain connects TRBV19 to TRBJ2-7, with TRBD1 identical over 7 bases. Trimming took 1 base from V and 2 from J; bases not matched to a gene: 2. This CDR3 is built from 14 residues. The germline V gene has CDR1 LNHDA and CDR2 SQIVND (reference sequence).

The chain employs TRBV2 and TRBJ1-2, with TRBD1 matching 9 bases. Germline V gene sequence: CDR1 SNHLY, CDR2 FYNNEI. This CDR3 is built from 15 residues. Unmatched junction bases numbered 7, after V lost 5 bases and J lost 3 bases. CDR3 nucleotides: TGTGCCAGCAGTCCTCCGACAGGGGGGCACTATGGCTACACCTTC. It yields the protein CASSPPTGGHYGYTF. The variable domain in full, completed from reference TRBV2 and TRBJ1-2, reads EPEVTQTPSHQVTQMGQEVILRCVPISNHLYFYWYRQILGQKVEFLVSFYNNEISEKSEIFDDQFSVERPDGSNFTLKIRSTKLEDSAMYFCASSPPTGGHYGYTFGSGTRLTVV.

Concerning this clone itself: In the same sample, other DNA sequences code for this CDR3. This rearrangement joins TRBV5-1 to TRBJ2-7; unclear D gene. The ends were cut back, 4 bases at V and 3 bases at J, with 5 bases in the middle. The CDR3 length is 11 residues. Germline CDR1 is SGHRS and CDR2 is YFSETQ. This chain's CDR3 is CASSPGYEQYF. CDR3 DNA sequence: TGCGCCAGCAGCCCAGGCTACGAGCAGTACTTC.